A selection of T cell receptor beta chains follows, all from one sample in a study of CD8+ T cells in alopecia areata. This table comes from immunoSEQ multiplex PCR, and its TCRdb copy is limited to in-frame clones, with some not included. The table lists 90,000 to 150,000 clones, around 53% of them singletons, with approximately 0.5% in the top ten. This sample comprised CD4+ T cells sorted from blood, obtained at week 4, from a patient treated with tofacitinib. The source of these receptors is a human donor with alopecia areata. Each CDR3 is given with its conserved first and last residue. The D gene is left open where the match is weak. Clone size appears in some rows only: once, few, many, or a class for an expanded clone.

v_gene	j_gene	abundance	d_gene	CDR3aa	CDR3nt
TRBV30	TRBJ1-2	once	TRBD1	CAWRRDRGPVTF	TGTGCCTGGAGACGGGACAGGGGGCCCGTCACCTTC
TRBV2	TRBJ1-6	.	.	CASSENTINLHF	TGTGCCAGCAGTGAAAACACAATCAACCTCCACTTT
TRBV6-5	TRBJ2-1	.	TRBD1	CASSLRDSSYNEQFF	TGTGCCAGCAGTCTCCGGGACAGCTCCTACAATGAGCAGTTCTTC
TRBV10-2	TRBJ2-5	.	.	CASSEDRETQYF	TGCGCCAGCAGTGAGGACAGGGAGACCCAGTACTTC
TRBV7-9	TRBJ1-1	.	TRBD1	CASSLALAGGANTEAFF	TGTGCCAGCAGCTTAGCGCTGGCAGGGGGAGCGAACACTGAAGCTTTCTTT
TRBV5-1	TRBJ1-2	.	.	CASSPPSQEDGYTF	TGCGCCAGCAGCCCACCCTCCCAGGAGGATGGCTACACCTTC
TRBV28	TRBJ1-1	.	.	CASSLGTEGMNTEAFF	TGTGCCAGCAGCCTTGGGACGGAAGGGATGAACACTGAAGCTTTCTTT
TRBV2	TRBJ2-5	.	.	CASSESGLFLETQYF	TGTGCCAGCAGCGAGTCCGGACTGTTCCTAGAGACCCAGTACTTC
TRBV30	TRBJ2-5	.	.	CAWSAQTGETQYF	TGTGCCTGGAGTGCACAGACGGGGGAGACCCAGTACTTC
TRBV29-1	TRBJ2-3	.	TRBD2	CSVDKWREVGDTQYF	TGCAGCGTTGACAAGTGGCGGGAGGTTGGAGATACGCAGTATTTT
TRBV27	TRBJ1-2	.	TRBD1	CASSTRTGTYGYTF	TGTGCCAGCAGTACCCGGACAGGGACCTATGGCTACACCTTC
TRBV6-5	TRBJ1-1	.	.	CASSYPGGNTEAFF	TGTGCCAGCAGTTACCCCGGGGGTAACACTGAAGCTTTCTTT
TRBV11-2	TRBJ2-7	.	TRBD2	CASSLDGGSGYEQYF	TGTGCCAGCAGCTTAGATGGCGGGAGTGGGTACGAGCAGTACTTC
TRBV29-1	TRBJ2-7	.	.	CSVVKPPYEQYF	TGCAGCGTTGTTAAGCCTCCCTACGAGCAGTACTTC
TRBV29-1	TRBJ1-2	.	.	CSVLQGSSYGYTF	TGCAGCGTTCTGCAGGGATCCTCCTATGGCTACACCTTC
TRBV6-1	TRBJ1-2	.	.	CASMGVNNSYGYTF	TGTGCCAGCATGGGGGTAAACAATTCCTATGGCTACACCTTC
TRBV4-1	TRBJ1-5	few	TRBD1	CASSQGDRGGNQPQHF	TGCGCCAGCAGCCAAGGGGACAGGGGTGGCAATCAGCCCCAGCATTTT
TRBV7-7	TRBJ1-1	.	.	CASSQSRATEAFF	TGTGCTAGCAGCCAATCCAGGGCCACTGAAGCTTTCTTT
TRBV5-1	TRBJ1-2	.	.	CASSRSGDTYGYTF	TGCGCCAGCAGCAGGTCGGGGGACACCTATGGCTACACCTTC
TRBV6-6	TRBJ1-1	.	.	CASSYSANTEAFF	TGTGCCAGCAGTTACTCCGCGAACACTGAAGCTTTCTTT
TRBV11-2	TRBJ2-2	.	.	CASSPGNTGELFF	TGTGCCAGCAGCCCGGGCAACACCGGGGAGCTGTTTTTT
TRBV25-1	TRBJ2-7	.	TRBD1	CASSEAGTGYYEQYF	TGTGCCAGCAGTGAAGCCGGGACAGGGTACTACGAGCAGTACTTC
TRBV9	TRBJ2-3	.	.	CASSVGVLETDTQYF	TGTGCCAGCAGCGTAGGGGTATTGGAGACAGATACGCAGTATTTT